There are many counts of the clone carrying this TCR beta chain. No antigen is known for it. Unique molecular identifiers were present in the TCR beta cDNA libraries. With roughly 0.9 to 10 million T cells as the source, 500,000 to 650,000 cDNA molecules resulted. A single record per CDR3 protein comes from TCRdb applying MiXCR to the PCR reads. The sample holds roughly 180,000 distinct CDR3 sequences, approximately 28% seen once. These data are taken from a study of post-analysis software for immune sequencing data. Study-level results: With TRBV5-6, TRBV5-1 and TRBV20-1 included, about five TRBV segments were more frequent in patients than in controls. Co-batched samples clustered tightly together by F measure.

V shed 9 bases, J shed 2 bases, and the junction held 9 bases outside the gene matches. CDR1 is SGHTA and CDR2 is FQGNSA in the germline V gene. This CDR3 contains 14 residues. The sequencing input was blood. The source is a girl aged 5 to 17 with multiple sclerosis. The chain combines TRBV7-2 with TRBJ2-5; 7 bases fit TRBD2. The DNA of the CDR3 is TGTGCCAGTAAGCGGGAATCTTATCAAGAGACCCAGTACTTC. It specifies CASKRESYQETQYF.